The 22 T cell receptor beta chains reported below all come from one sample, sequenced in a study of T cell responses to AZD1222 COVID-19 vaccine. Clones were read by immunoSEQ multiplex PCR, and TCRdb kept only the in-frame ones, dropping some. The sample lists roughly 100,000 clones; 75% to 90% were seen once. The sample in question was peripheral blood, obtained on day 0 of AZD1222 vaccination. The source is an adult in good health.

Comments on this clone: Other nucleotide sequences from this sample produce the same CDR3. As DNA, the CDR3 is TGCGCCAGCAGCTTGGGGCATACTAACTCTGGAAACACCATATATTTT. This codes for CASSLGHTNSGNTIYF. This rearrangement joins TRBV5-1 to TRBJ1-3, with D unclear. In germline, CDR1 is SGHRS, CDR2 YFSETQ. The CDR3 runs 16 residues. V was clipped by 0 bases and J by 0 bases, with 10 bases between them. The variable domain in full, completed from reference TRBV5-1 and TRBJ1-3, reads KAGVTQTPRYLIKTRGQQVTLSCSPISGHRSVSWYQQTPGQGLQFLFEYFSETQRNKGNFPGRFSGRQFSNSRSEMNVSTLELGDSALYLCASSLGHTNSGNTIYFGEGSWLTVV.

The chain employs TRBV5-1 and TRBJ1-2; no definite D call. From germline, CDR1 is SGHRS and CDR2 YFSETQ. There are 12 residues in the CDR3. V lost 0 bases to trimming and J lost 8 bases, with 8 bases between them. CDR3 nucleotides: TGCGCCAGCAGCTTGGAAGTGGAGGGCTACACCTTC. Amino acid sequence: CASSLEVEGYTF.

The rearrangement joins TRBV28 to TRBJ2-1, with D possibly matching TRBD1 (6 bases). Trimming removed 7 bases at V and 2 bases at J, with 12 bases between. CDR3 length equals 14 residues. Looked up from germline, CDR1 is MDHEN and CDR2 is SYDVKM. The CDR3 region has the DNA TGTGCCAGCACCCTTGGGGGCCCCTACAATGAGCAGTTCTTC. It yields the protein CASTLGGPYNEQFF. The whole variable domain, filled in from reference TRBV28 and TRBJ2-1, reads DVKVTQSSRYLVKRTGEKVFLECVQDMDHENMFWYRQDPGLGLRLIYFSYDVKMKEKGDIPEGYSVSREKKERFSLILESASTNQTSMYLCASTLGGPYNEQFFGPGTRLTVL.

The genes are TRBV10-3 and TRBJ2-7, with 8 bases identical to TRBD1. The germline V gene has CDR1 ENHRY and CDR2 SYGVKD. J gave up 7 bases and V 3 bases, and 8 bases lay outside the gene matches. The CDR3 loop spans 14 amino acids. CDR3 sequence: CAISDRQGRSEQYF. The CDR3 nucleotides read TGTGCCATCAGTGACAGACAGGGGAGGAGTGAGCAGTACTTC.

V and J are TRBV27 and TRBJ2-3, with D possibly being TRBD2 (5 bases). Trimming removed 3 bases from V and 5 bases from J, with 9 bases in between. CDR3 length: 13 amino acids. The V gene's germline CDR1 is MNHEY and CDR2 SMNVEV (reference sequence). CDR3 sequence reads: CASSLFGEDTQYF. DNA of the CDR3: TGTGCCAGCAGTTTGTTCGGGGAAGATACGCAGTATTTT.

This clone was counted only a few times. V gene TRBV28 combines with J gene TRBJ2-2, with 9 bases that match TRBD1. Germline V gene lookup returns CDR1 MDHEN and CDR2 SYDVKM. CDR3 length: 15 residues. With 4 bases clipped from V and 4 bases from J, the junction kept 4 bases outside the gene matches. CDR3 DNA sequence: TGTGCCAGCAGTTCGGGACAGGGAATCACCGGGGAGCTGTTTTTT. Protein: CASSSGQGITGELFF.

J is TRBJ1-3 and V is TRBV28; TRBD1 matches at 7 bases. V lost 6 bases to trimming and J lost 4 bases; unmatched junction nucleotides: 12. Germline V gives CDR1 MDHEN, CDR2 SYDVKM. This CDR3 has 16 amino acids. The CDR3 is CASRPRGGPAGNTIYF. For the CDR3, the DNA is TGTGCCAGCAGACCCAGGGGGGGGCCCGCCGGAAACACCATATATTTT.

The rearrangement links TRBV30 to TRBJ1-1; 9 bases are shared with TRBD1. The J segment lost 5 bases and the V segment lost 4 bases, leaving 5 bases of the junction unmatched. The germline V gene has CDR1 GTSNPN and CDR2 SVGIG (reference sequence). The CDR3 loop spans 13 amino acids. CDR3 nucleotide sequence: TGTGCCTGGACGGGACAGGGAGGGACTGAAGCTTTCTTT. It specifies CAWTGQGGTEAFF.

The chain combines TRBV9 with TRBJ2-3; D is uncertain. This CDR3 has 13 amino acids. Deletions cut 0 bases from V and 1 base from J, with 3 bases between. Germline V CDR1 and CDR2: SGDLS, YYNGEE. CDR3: CASSVGGTDTQYF. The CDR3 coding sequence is TGTGCCAGCAGCGTAGGGGGCACAGATACGCAGTATTTT.

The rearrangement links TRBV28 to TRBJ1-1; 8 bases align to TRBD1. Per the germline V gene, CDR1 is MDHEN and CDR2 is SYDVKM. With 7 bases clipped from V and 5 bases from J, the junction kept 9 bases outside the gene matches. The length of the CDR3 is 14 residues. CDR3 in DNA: TGTGCCAGCACCTTGACAGGGGCAATTACTGAAGCTTTCTTT. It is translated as CASTLTGAITEAFF.

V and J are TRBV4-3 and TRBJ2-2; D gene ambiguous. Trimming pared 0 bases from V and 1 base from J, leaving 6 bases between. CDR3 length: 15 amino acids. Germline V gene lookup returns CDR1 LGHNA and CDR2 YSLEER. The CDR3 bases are TGCGCCAGCAGCCAAGATTCTGGGAACACCGGGGAGCTGTTTTTT. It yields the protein CASSQDSGNTGELFF.

The CDR3 spells CASSSGSGLEQYF. As DNA, the CDR3 is TGCGCCAGCAGCTCTGGGTCCGGACTCGAGCAGTACTTC. The chain links TRBV5-1 to TRBJ2-7, with TRBD2 as a possible D gene (5 bases). The CDR3 loop spans 13 amino acids. Per the germline V gene, CDR1 is SGHRS and CDR2 is YFSETQ. The germline V and J ends were trimmed by 3 bases and 6 bases, with 13 bases remaining between them.

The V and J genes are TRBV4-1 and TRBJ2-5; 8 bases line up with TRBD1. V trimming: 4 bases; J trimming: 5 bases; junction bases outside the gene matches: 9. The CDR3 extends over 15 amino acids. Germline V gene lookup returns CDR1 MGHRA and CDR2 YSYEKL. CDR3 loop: CASSLHGTGQETQYF. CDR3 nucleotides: TGCGCCAGCAGCCTTCATGGGACAGGTCAGGAGACCCAGTACTTC.

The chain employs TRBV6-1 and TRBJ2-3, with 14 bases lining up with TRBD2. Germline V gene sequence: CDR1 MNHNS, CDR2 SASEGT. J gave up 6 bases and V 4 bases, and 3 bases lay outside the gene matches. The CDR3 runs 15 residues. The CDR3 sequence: CASSGLAGGPDTQYF. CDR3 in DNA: TGTGCCAGCAGTGGACTAGCGGGAGGGCCGGATACGCAGTATTTT.

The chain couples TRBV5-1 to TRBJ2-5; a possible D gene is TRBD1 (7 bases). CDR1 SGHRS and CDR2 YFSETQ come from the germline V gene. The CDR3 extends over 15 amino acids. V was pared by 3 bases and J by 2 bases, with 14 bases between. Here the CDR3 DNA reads TGCGCCAGCAGCTCAGGGGGGCCTGCACAAGAGACCCAGTACTTC. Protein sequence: CASSSGGPAQETQYF.

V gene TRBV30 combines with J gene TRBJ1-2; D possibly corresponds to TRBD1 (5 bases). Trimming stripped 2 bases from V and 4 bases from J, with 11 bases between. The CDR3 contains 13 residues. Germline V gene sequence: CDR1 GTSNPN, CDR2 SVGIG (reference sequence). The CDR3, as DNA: TGTGCCTGGAGTACAGGATTTTCCTATGGCTACACCTTC. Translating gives CAWSTGFSYGYTF.

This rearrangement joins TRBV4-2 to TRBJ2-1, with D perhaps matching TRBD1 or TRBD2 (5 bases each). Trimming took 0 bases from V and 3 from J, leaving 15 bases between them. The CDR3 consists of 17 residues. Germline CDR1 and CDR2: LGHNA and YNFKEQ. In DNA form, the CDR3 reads TGTGCCAGCAGCCAAGAAGGTCGTAGTGGGGGCTACAATGAGCAGTTCTTC. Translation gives CASSQEGRSGGYNEQFF.

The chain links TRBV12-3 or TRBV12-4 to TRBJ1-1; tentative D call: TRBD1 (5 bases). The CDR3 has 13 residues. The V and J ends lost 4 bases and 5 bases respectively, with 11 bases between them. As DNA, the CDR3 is TGTGCCAGCAGTTCCCCAGGGAGAACTGAAGCTTTCTTT. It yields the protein CASSSPGRTEAFF.

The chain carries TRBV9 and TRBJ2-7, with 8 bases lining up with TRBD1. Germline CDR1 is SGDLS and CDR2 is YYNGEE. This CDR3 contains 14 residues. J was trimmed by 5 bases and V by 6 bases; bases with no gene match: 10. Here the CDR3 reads CASNTPGQGNEQYF. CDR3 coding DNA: TGTGCCAGCAACACCCCCGGACAGGGCAACGAGCAGTACTTC.

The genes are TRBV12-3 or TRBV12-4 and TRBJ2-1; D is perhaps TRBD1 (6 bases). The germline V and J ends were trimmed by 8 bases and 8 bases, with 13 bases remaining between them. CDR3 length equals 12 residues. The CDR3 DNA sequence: TGTGCCAGCGGCCTGGACAGATATGAGCAGTTCTTC. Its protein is CASGLDRYEQFF.

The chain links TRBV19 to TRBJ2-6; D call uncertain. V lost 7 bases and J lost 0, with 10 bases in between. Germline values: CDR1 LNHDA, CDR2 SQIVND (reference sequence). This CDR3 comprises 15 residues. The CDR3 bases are TGTGCCAGTACCGGAATGAGCTCTGGGGCCAACGTCCTGACTTTC. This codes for CASTGMSSGANVLTF.

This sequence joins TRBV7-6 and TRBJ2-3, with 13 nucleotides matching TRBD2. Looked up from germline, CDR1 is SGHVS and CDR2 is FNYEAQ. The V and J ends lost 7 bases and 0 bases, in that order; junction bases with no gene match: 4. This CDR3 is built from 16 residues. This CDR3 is CASTRGLAGSTDTQYF. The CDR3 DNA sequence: TGTGCCAGCACTCGGGGACTAGCGGGGAGCACAGATACGCAGTATTTT.